Described below is a single T cell receptor beta chain sequence and its context. These data are taken from a study of neoadjuvant nivolumab and ipilimumab in lung cancer. The table came from immunoSEQ multiplex PCR; TCRdb's copy has only in-frame clones and leaves some out. The sample has about 38,000 clones; 89% are singletons. The sequence was obtained from an adult with non-small cell lung cancer. This material consisted of peripheral blood, taken before neoadjuvant nivolumab, alone or with ipilimumab.

The CDR3 sequence is CASSPGQGWYGYTF. The CDR3 DNA reads TGTGCCAGCAGTCCAGGACAGGGCTGGTATGGCTACACCTTC. The chain is built from TRBV27 and TRBJ1-2, with 8 positions matching TRBD1. The ends lost 5 bases at V and 5 bases at J; junction bases unmatched: 7. In germline, CDR1 is MNHEY, CDR2 SMNVEV (reference sequence). The CDR3 has 14 residues.